One and the same sample provided the 19 T cell receptor beta chains below, sequenced in a study of CD8 T cells in ankylosing spondylitis. TCRdb reprocessed the 5' RACE reads with MiXCR, giving one entry per CDR3 protein. The table includes approximately 340,000 distinct CDR3 sequences, roughly 15% detected once. Sample: blood, either unsorted or a sorted T cell fraction (not recorded which). These receptors were taken from a male donor with ankylosing spondylitis or in good health (not recorded which).

This chain connects TRBV27 to TRBJ1-1; D not certain. The CDR3 covers 14 residues. Trimming shortened V by 3 bases and J by 1 base, and 9 bases separated the two germline ends. CDR1 and CDR2 from the germline V gene are MNHEY and SMNVEV (reference sequence). CDR3: CASSFMGKNTEAFF. CDR3 sequence (DNA): TGTGCCAGCAGTTTCATGGGGAAGAACACTGAAGCTTTCTTT.

This clonotype was seen ten or more times. The chain has TRBV6-6 and TRBJ2-5; D remains unclear. The CDR3 is 13 residues long. V was pared by 7 bases and J by 1 base, with 10 bases between. The germline V gene encodes CDR1 MNHNY and CDR2 SVGAGI (reference sequence). The CDR3 DNA reads as TGTGCCAGCAAATTACGACGCCAAGAGACCCAGTACTTC. Residues: CASKLRRQETQYF.

The chain employs TRBV10-3 and TRBJ1-1; D is unresolved. The CDR3 sequence is 13 residues long. The germline CDR1 and CDR2 sequences are ENHRY and SYGVKD. V dropped 7 bases and J dropped 0 bases, with 9 bases sitting between them. The DNA of the CDR3 is TGTGCCATCACGGGAGTCATGAACACTGAAGCTTTCTTT. Translating it yields CAITGVMNTEAFF.

The V and J genes are TRBV29-1 and TRBJ2-2, with 10 nucleotides matching TRBD1. CDR3 size: 17 residues. Germline V gene lookup returns CDR1 SQVTM and CDR2 ANQGSEA. V lost 1 base, J lost 4 bases, and 9 bases stayed unmatched. For the CDR3, the DNA is TGCAGCGTTGAAGGGCGACAGGGGGCAGTCGGCACCGGGGAGCTGTTTTTT. As protein: CSVEGRQGAVGTGELFF.

This clonotype was detected only a few times. V and J are TRBV7-9 and TRBJ1-3; perhaps TRBD1 as D (5 bases). CDR1 and CDR2 from the germline V gene are SEHNR and FQNEAQ (reference sequence). The CDR3 spans 16 residues. V was shortened by 1 base and J by 0 bases, with 10 bases between the two germline ends. CDR3 in amino acids: CASSLETGLSGNTIYF. CDR3 nucleotides: TGTGCCAGCAGCTTAGAAACAGGCCTCTCTGGAAACACCATATATTTT.

This clonotype has a handful of counts. In DNA, the CDR3 is TGCGCCAGCAGCTTGTCCCTTGGGGGTGAGCAGTTCTTC. Translating it yields CASSLSLGGEQFF. The genes are TRBV5-1 and TRBJ2-1; D may match TRBD1 or TRBD2 (5 bases each). Germline-derived CDR1 and CDR2 are SGHRS and YFSETQ. This CDR3 spans 13 amino acids. V lost 1 base to trimming and J lost 9 bases, with 11 bases between them.

This chain's CDR3 is CASSLRDQPQHF. In DNA, the CDR3 is TGTGCCAGCAGCTTAAGGGATCAGCCCCAGCATTTT. The V gene is TRBV7-9, the J gene TRBJ1-5; D remains unclear. The CDR3 runs 12 residues. V lost 2 bases to trimming and J lost 5 bases, with 4 bases between them. In germline, CDR1 is SEHNR, CDR2 FQNEAQ (reference sequence).

This clonotype is a singleton in its sample. The chain recombines TRBV7-9 with TRBJ2-3; weak D call: TRBD1 (8 bases). The CDR3 covers 15 residues. V dropped 5 bases and J dropped 5 bases, with 17 bases sitting between them. CDR1 and CDR2 (germline): SEHNR, FQNEAQ (reference sequence). The DNA of the CDR3 is TGTGCCAGCAGCGCGACAGGGGAGGGTGGAGATACGCAGTATTTT. Translating gives CASSATGEGGDTQYF.

This clonotype has a count of ten or more. This chain connects TRBV5-1 to TRBJ2-1; 14 positions match TRBD2. The V gene end was trimmed by 0 bases and the J gene end by 4 bases; junction bases not matched to a gene: 0. The CDR3 is made up of 16 amino acids. From germline, CDR1 is SGHRS and CDR2 YFSETQ. The CDR3 DNA reads TGCGCCAGCAGCTTGGGGACTAGCGGGGGGTACAATGAGCAGTTCTTC. It specifies CASSLGTSGGYNEQFF.

The gene calls are TRBV12-3 or TRBV12-4 and TRBJ1-6; D perhaps matches TRBD1 (5 bases). Trimming took 4 bases from V and 10 from J, leaving 17 bases between them. This CDR3 is built from 15 residues. Written as DNA, the CDR3 is TGTGCCAGCAGTTCCTCCCTCAGGGACGGCTCACCCCTCCACTTT. Residues: CASSSSLRDGSPLHF.

The chain has TRBV6-1 and TRBJ1-2; D may be TRBD1 (5 bases). Germline V CDR1 and CDR2: MNHNS, SASEGT. V was pared by 0 bases and J by 9 bases, with 8 bases between. CDR3 length: 12 residues. The CDR3 sequence is CASSEADRSYTF. The CDR3 region has the DNA TGTGCCAGCAGTGAAGCAGACAGAAGCTACACCTTC.

This chain joins TRBV20-1 and TRBJ2-7, with D possibly TRBD1 on 6 matching bases. The CDR3 consists of 15 residues. V lost 2 bases, J lost 0 bases, and 14 bases lay in between. From germline, CDR1 is DFQATT and CDR2 SNEGSKA (reference sequence). The CDR3 reads CSARHATGPSYEQYF. The CDR3 nucleotides are TGCAGTGCTAGACACGCCACAGGGCCCTCCTACGAGCAGTACTTC.

The chain carries TRBV6-1 and TRBJ2-3; the D call may be TRBD1 or TRBD2 (5 bases each). Germline loops: CDR1 MNHNS, CDR2 SASEGT. CDR3 length: 14 amino acids. V was cut by 5 bases and J by 2 bases, with 11 bases left in between. Written as DNA, the CDR3 is TGTGCCAGCAGTCGGGACCAATACACAGATACGCAGTATTTT. Translating it yields CASSRDQYTDTQYF.

J is TRBJ2-7 and V is TRBV7-2; 9 nucleotides align to TRBD1. The CDR3 length is 13 residues. The germline gives CDR1 SGHTA, CDR2 FQGNSA. Trimming removed 5 bases from V and 7 bases from J; junction bases left unmatched: 6. CDR3 in DNA: TGTGCCAGCAGCGCTGGACAGGGGAGGGAGCAGTACTTC. Protein sequence: CASSAGQGREQYF.

This clonotype showed up just a few times. V and J are TRBV4-2 and TRBJ2-2, with D possibly being TRBD2 (5 bases). Germline CDR1 reads LGHNA; CDR2 reads YNFKEQ. This CDR3 comprises 15 residues. Deletions cut 1 base from V and 4 bases from J, with 10 bases between. CDR3 bases: TGTGCCAGCAGCCAAGGGGCCGGAGGCACCGGGGAGCTGTTTTTT. Amino acids: CASSQGAGGTGELFF.

This clonotype was picked up a small number of times. The chain links TRBV12-3 or TRBV12-4 to TRBJ1-2, with 9 bases aligning to TRBD1. V shed 6 bases and J 7 bases; nucleotides not matched to a gene: 12. The CDR3 is made up of 15 amino acids. CDR3 sequence (DNA): TGTGCCAGCAGCCTAAATGGACAGGGGTCGGGTGGCTACACCTTC. Translating gives CASSLNGQGSGGYTF.

The chain is built from TRBV29-1 and TRBJ2-3; a possible D gene is TRBD1 (5 bases). Germline-derived CDR1 and CDR2 are SQVTM and ANQGSEA. There are 14 residues in the CDR3. V lost 1 base and J lost 1, with 9 bases in between. CDR3 sequence reads: CSVEGQGGTDTQYF. The CDR3 DNA sequence: TGCAGCGTTGAAGGGCAGGGCGGCACAGATACGCAGTATTTT.

This chain uses TRBV20-1 with TRBJ2-1; 12 positions agree with TRBD2. The CDR3 is 20 residues long. J gave up 7 bases and V 1 base, and 20 bases lay outside the gene matches. Germline lookup yields CDR1 DFQATT and CDR2 SNEGSKA (reference sequence). Here the CDR3 reads CSARGFPGLAGISVGNEQFF. The CDR3 nucleotides read TGCAGTGCTAGAGGCTTTCCGGGACTAGCGGGTATTAGTGTGGGGAATGAGCAGTTCTTC.

The chain links TRBV5-1 to TRBJ2-1, with D perhaps TRBD1 or TRBD2 (6 bases each). Germline assignment: CDR1 SGHRS and CDR2 YFSETQ. The V end was cut by 2 bases, the J end by 2 bases, with 14 bases between. This CDR3 has 16 amino acids. The DNA of the CDR3 is TGCGCCAGCAGCTTCCGTGGGGGGCCGGCCTACAATGAGCAGTTCTTC. Its protein is CASSFRGGPAYNEQFF. The complete variable domain, with remaining parts taken from reference TRBV5-1 and TRBJ2-1, reads KAGVTQTPRYLIKTRGQQVTLSCSPISGHRSVSWYQQTPGQGLQFLFEYFSETQRNKGNFPGRFSGRQFSNSRSEMNVSTLELGDSALYLCASSFRGGPAYNEQFFGPGTRLTVL.